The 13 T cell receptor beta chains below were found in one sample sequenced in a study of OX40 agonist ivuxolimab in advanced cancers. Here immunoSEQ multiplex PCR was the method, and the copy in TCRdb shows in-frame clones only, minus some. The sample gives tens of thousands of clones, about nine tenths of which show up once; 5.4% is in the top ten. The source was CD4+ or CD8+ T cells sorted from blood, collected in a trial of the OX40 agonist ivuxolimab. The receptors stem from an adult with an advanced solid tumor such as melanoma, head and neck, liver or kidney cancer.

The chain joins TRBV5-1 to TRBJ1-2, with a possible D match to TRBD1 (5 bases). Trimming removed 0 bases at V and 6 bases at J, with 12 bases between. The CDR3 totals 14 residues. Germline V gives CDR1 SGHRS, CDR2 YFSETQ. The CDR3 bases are TGCGCCAGCAGCTTGGGGGGGACCCTAGATGGCTACACCTTC. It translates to CASSLGGTLDGYTF. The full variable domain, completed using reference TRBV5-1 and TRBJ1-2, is KAGVTQTPRYLIKTRGQQVTLSCSPISGHRSVSWYQQTPGQGLQFLFEYFSETQRNKGNFPGRFSGRQFSNSRSEMNVSTLELGDSALYLCASSLGGTLDGYTFGSGTRLTVV.

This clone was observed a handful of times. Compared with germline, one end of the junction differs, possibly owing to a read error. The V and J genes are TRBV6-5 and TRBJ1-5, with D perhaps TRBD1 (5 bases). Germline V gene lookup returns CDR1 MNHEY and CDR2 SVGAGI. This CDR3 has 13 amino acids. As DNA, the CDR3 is TGTGCCAGCAGTGAAGTCGATGGGACTCCGGGGAATTTT. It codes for CASSEVDGTPGNF.

CDR3 residues: CASSHLGGGSSGNTIYF. The CDR3 nucleotides are TGTGCCAGCAGCCATCTGGGCGGGGGGTCCTCTGGAAACACCATATATTTT. J is TRBJ1-3 and V is TRBV11-2; a possible D gene is TRBD1 (5 bases). CDR3 size: 17 residues. V lost 5 bases to trimming and J lost 0 bases, with 17 bases between them. Looked up from germline, CDR1 is SGHAT and CDR2 is FQNNGV.

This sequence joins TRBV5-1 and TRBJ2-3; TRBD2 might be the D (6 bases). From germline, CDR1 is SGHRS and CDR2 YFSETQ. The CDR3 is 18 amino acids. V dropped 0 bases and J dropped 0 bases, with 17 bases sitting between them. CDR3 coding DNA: TGCGCCAGCAGCTTGGTTGGAGCCCGGGACTCGAGCACAGATACGCAGTATTTT. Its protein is CASSLVGARDSSTDTQYF.

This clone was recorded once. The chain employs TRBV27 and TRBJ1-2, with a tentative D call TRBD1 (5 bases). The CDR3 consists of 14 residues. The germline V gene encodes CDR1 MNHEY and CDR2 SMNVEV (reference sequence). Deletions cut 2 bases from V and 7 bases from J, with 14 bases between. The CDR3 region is CASSLRAGNSGYTF. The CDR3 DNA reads TGTGCCAGCAGTTTACGGGCAGGGAATTCTGGCTACACCTTC.

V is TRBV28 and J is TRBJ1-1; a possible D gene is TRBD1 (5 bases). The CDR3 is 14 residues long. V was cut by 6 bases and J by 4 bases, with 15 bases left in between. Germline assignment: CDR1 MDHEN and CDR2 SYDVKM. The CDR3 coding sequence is TGTGCCAGCAGACCCCATCAGGGCCCCACTGAAGCTTTCTTT. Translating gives CASRPHQGPTEAFF.

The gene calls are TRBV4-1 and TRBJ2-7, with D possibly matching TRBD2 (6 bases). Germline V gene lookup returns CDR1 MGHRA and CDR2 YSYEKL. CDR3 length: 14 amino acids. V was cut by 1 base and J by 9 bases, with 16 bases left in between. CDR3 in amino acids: CASSQVGSSHGQYF. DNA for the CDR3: TGCGCCAGCAGCCAAGTCGGGAGTTCGCATGGGCAGTACTTC.

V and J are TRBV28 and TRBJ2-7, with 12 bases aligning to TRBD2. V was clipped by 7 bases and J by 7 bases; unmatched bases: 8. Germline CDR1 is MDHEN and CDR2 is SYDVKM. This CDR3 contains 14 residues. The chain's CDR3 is CASTSTSGGLEQYF. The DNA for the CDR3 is TGTGCCAGCACCTCGACTAGCGGGGGTTTAGAGCAGTACTTC.

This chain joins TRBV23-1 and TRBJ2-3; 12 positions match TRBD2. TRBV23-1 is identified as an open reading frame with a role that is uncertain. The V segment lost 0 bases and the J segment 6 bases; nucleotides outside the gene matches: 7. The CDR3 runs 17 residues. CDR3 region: CASSQSTSGRRLDTQYF. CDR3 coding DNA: TGCGCCAGCAGTCAATCGACTAGCGGGAGAAGATTGGATACGCAGTATTTT.

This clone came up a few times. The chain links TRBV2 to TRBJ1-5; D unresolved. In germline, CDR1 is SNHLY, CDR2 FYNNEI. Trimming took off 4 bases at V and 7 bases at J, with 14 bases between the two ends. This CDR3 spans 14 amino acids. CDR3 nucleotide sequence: TGTGCCAGCAGTGGCGGCGGAGGGCGCCAGCCCCAGCATTTT. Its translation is CASSGGGGRQPQHF.

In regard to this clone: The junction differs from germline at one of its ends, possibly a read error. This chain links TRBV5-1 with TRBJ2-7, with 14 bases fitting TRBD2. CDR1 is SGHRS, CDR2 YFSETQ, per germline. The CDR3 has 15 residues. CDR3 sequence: CVSSWTSGRPGEQYF. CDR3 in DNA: TGCGTCAGCAGCTGGACTAGCGGGAGGCCTGGCGAGCAGTACTTC.

This CDR3 reads CASRSGLAGSPSGANVLTF. For the CDR3, the DNA is TGTGCCAGTAGATCGGGTTTAGCGGGATCCCCCTCTGGGGCCAACGTCCTGACTTTC. The rearrangement links TRBV19 to TRBJ2-6; 8 bases match TRBD2. V shed 6 bases and J 0 bases; nucleotides not matched to a gene: 13. The CDR3 totals 19 residues. CDR1 is LNHDA, CDR2 SQIVND, per germline (reference sequence).

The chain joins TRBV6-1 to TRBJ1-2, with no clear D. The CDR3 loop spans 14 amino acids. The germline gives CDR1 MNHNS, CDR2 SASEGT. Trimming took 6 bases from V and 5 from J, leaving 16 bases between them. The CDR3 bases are TGTGCCAGCAGCCTCGAAACCAGTGGGTATGGCTACACCTTC. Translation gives CASSLETSGYGYTF.